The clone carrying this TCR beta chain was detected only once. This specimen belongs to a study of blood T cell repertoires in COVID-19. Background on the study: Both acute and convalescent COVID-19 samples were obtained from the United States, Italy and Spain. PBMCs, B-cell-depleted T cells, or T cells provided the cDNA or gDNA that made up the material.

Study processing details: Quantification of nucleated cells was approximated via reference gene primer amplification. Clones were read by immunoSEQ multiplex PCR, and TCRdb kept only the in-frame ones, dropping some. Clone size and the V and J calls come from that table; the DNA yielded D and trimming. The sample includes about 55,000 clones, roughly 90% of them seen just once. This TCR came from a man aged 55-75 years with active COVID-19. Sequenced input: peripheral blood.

The CDR3, as DNA: TGTGCCAGCAGCTCAAGACAGTACAATGAGCAGTTCTTC. Translation gives CASSSRQYNEQFF. The chain employs TRBV11-2 and TRBJ2-1, with D perhaps matching TRBD1 (5 bases). CDR3 size: 13 residues. V lost 4 bases, J lost 4 bases, and 8 bases lay in between. Germline V CDR1 and CDR2: SGHAT, FQNNGV.